What follows are 20 T cell receptor beta chains derived from one specimen sequenced in a study of identifying expanded T cells in peripheral blood. The assay was immunoSEQ multiplex PCR, and TCRdb's table has in-frame clones only and misses some. Found here are more than 80,000 clones, approximately 88% of them singletons; the top ten hold about 4%. Input material: blood. The receptors were sampled from a person aged 18 to 70 in good health.

The V call is TRBV7-2, the J call TRBJ2-7; 7 positions match TRBD2. This CDR3 is 14 amino acids long. V trimming: 9 bases; J trimming: 2 bases; junction bases outside the gene matches: 10. Per the germline V gene, CDR1 is SGHTA and CDR2 is FQGNSA. This chain's CDR3 is CARAGGGGTYEQYF. CDR3 nucleotide sequence: TGTGCCAGAGCCGGTGGCGGGGGAACCTACGAGCAGTACTTC.

The chain couples TRBV5-1 to TRBJ2-5; 7 bases fit TRBD2. The J call may be mistaken, given a closer DNA end match to TRBJ2-7. CDR1 and CDR2 (germline): SGHRS, YFSETQ. The CDR3 length is 15 residues. The CDR3 loop reads CASSRAGTNAYEQYF. DNA for the CDR3: TGCGCCAGCAGCCGAGCCGGGACTAATGCCTACGAGCAGTACTTC.

The chain is built from TRBV7-9 and TRBJ1-1, with unresolved D. The CDR3 has 13 amino acids. Trimming stripped 5 bases from V and 3 bases from J, with 10 bases between. Germline CDR1 reads SEHNR; CDR2 reads FQNEAQ (reference sequence). CDR3 residues: CASSPLSDTEAFF. CDR3 nucleotide sequence: TGTGCCAGCAGCCCCTTGAGTGACACTGAAGCTTTCTTT.

V usage is TRBV7-9 and J usage is TRBJ1-3; 7 positions agree with TRBD1. The CDR3 is made up of 16 amino acids. Germline assignment: CDR1 SEHNR and CDR2 FQNEAQ (reference sequence). The V gene end was trimmed by 6 bases and the J gene end by 0 bases; junction bases not matched to a gene: 8. The CDR3 is CASRKRDSLSGNTIYF. CDR3 in DNA: TGTGCCAGCAGAAAAAGGGACAGCCTCTCTGGAAACACCATATATTTT.

CDR3 coding DNA: TGTGCCAGCAGCGTAGCCGGGACCGCTATGCAAGAGACCCAGTACTTC. Translating it yields CASSVAGTAMQETQYF. The chain couples TRBV9 to TRBJ2-5; the D gene could be TRBD1 or TRBD2 (5 bases each). V dropped 0 bases and J dropped 2 bases, with 14 bases sitting between them. Looked up from germline, CDR1 is SGDLS and CDR2 is YYNGEE. The CDR3 totals 16 residues.

This clone was observed a single time. The CDR3 region is CASSTRTLLNSPLHF. CDR3 nucleotide sequence: TGTGCCAGTAGTACTCGGACACTGCTAAATTCACCCCTCCACTTT. This sequence joins TRBV19 and TRBJ1-6, with D tentatively TRBD1 (5 bases). Germline V gene sequence: CDR1 LNHDA, CDR2 SQIVND (reference sequence). CDR3 length equals 15 residues. Trimming stripped 4 bases from V and 7 bases from J, with 14 bases between.

The gene calls are TRBV6-1 and TRBJ2-7; TRBD2 is a possible D gene (6 bases). Germline V CDR1 and CDR2: MNHNS, SASEGT. The V and J ends lost 7 bases and 0 bases respectively, with 16 bases between them. The CDR3 totals 15 residues. CDR3 region: CASKEYDGSSYEQYF. Here the CDR3 DNA reads TGTGCCAGCAAGGAGTATGACGGGAGCTCCTACGAGCAGTACTTC.

The chain employs TRBV7-2 and TRBJ2-1, with 8 bases lining up with TRBD2. The V and J ends lost 1 base and 4 bases, in that order; junction bases with no gene match: 3. Per germline, CDR1 SGHTA and CDR2 FQGNSA. CDR3 size: 15 residues. CDR3: CASSLGSGGYNEQFF. The CDR3 region has the DNA TGTGCCAGCAGCTTAGGAAGCGGGGGATACAATGAGCAGTTCTTC.

The genes are TRBV30 and TRBJ1-2; 7 bases are a match to TRBD1. The germline CDR1 and CDR2 sequences are GTSNPN and SVGIG (reference sequence). Germline trimming cut 0 bases from V and 4 bases from J; bases unmatched to any gene: 5. The CDR3 has 14 residues. DNA of the CDR3: TGTGCCTGGAGTGTGGGTCAGGGGGGCTATGGCTACACCTTC. Translating gives CAWSVGQGGYGYTF.

The V and J genes are TRBV30 and TRBJ2-1; tentative D call: TRBD2 (7 bases). The CDR3 is 16 amino acids. CDR1 and CDR2 (germline): GTSNPN, SVGIG (reference sequence). With 1 base removed from V and 6 bases from J, the gap between germline ends came to 19 bases. The CDR3 is CAWSGRRGGLGNEQFF. The CDR3 DNA reads TGTGCCTGGAGTGGCAGGAGGGGGGGCCTTGGCAATGAGCAGTTCTTC.

The V and J genes are TRBV28 and TRBJ2-3; 10 nucleotides match TRBD2. The CDR3 spans 15 residues. V shed 5 bases, J shed 6 bases, and the junction held 8 bases outside the gene matches. Germline V gene data show CDR1 as MDHEN and CDR2 as SYDVKM. CDR3 residues: CASSILAGAFDTQYF. DNA of the CDR3: TGTGCCAGCAGTATCCTAGCGGGAGCCTTCGATACGCAGTATTTT.

The chain links TRBV7-2 to TRBJ2-1; D gene ambiguous. CDR1 is SGHTA, CDR2 FQGNSA, per germline. The CDR3 is 14 amino acids. Trimming removed 2 bases from V and 7 bases from J, with 12 bases in between. This CDR3 reads CASSLLISANEQFF. The DNA for the CDR3 is TGTGCCAGCAGCTTACTAATTTCGGCGAATGAGCAGTTCTTC.

V and J are TRBV4-2 and TRBJ2-7; D unresolved. This CDR3 comprises 15 residues. Germline CDR1 and CDR2: LGHNA and YNFKEQ. Trimming took 1 base from V and 2 from J, leaving 12 bases between them. The CDR3 nucleotides read TGTGCCAGCAGCCAAGCATATGGCGACACCTACGAGCAGTACTTC. Translation gives CASSQAYGDTYEQYF.

The chain combines TRBV6-1 with TRBJ1-5, with TRBD1 as a possible D gene (6 bases). CDR1 MNHNS and CDR2 SASEGT come from the germline V gene. This CDR3 is 15 amino acids long. Trimming removed 6 bases at V and 1 base at J, with 13 bases between. CDR3 DNA: TGTGCCAGCAGCAACCTCAGGGGCAGCAATCAGCCCCAGCATTTT. Translating it yields CASSNLRGSNQPQHF.

This rearrangement joins TRBV6-4 to TRBJ2-3; tentative D call: TRBD2 (6 bases). CDR1 is MRHNA, CDR2 SNTAGT, per germline. The CDR3 sequence is 13 residues long. The V end was cut by 3 bases, the J end by 3 bases, with 7 bases between. The CDR3 loop is CASSETRTDTQYF. The CDR3 DNA reads as TGTGCCAGCAGTGAGACTAGAACAGATACGCAGTATTTT.

The CDR3 region has the DNA TGTGCCAGCACCGGACTCGGGGGGGGGCGTACGTACGAGCAGTACTTC. Its protein product is CASTGLGGGRTYEQYF. This sequence joins TRBV9 and TRBJ2-7; 8 positions agree with TRBD2. Germline lookup yields CDR1 SGDLS and CDR2 YYNGEE. Unmatched junction bases numbered 15, after V lost 6 bases and J lost 4 bases. The CDR3 extends over 16 amino acids.

The chain couples TRBV19 to TRBJ1-5; maybe TRBD1 (5 bases). V was clipped by 7 bases and J by 0 bases, with 25 bases between them. Germline-derived CDR1 and CDR2 are LNHDA and SQIVND (reference sequence). The CDR3 covers 19 residues. The CDR3 loop is CASINDPRDGIYSNQPQHF. The CDR3 nucleotides are TGTGCCAGTATCAACGACCCTCGGGACGGAATATATAGCAATCAGCCCCAGCATTTT.

This rearrangement joins TRBV4-2 to TRBJ2-1; 9 nucleotides line up with TRBD2. The V gene end was trimmed by 1 base and the J gene end by 6 bases; junction bases not matched to a gene: 10. The CDR3 extends over 17 amino acids. Germline lookup yields CDR1 LGHNA and CDR2 YNFKEQ. The CDR3 DNA reads as TGTGCCAGCAGCCAAGGAGGACCGGGACTAGCATTCAATGAGCAGTTCTTC. This encodes CASSQGGPGLAFNEQFF.

V usage is TRBV29-1 and J usage is TRBJ1-2; D is unclear. Trimming took off 4 bases at V and 9 bases at J, with 3 bases between the two ends. Germline CDR1 SQVTM, CDR2 ANQGSEA. This CDR3 has 8 amino acids. CDR3 protein: CSVGSYTF. The CDR3 bases are TGCAGCGTTGGGAGCTACACCTTC.

J is TRBJ2-3 and V is TRBV28, with D unclear. Germline loops: CDR1 MDHEN, CDR2 SYDVKM. The CDR3 loop spans 15 amino acids. The ends were cut back, 6 bases at V and 5 bases at J, with 18 bases in the middle. CDR3 sequence: CASSQPPRRGDTQYF. Written as DNA, the CDR3 is TGTGCCAGCAGCCAACCCCCCAGGCGCGGAGATACGCAGTATTTT.